The entry that follows covers one TCR beta chain sequence. Its antigen is as yet unknown. The sample originates from a study of T cells expressing NK-cell markers. Turning to the study itself: Researchers got TCR beta repertoires out of sorted CD3+CD56+NKG2C+, CD3+CD56+NKG2C- and CD3+CD56-NKG2C+ T cells. Study-level points and caveats: The study found these clonotypes also leading the CD3+CD56-NKG2C+ fraction in a few donors.

The CDR3 covers 17 residues. CDR1 is LGHNA and CDR2 is YNFKEQ in the germline V gene. TCR beta cDNA was generated via 5'RACE template switching incorporating UMIs. TCRdb reanalyzed the 5' RACE reads, giving one entry per CDR3 protein sequence and no DNA. The table lists 300,000 to 500,000 distinct CDR3 sequences, with about 10% in the top ten. Sequencing input: blood T cells: a sorted CD56 or NKG2C T cell subset, CD4+ or CD8+ T cells, or bulk PBMC T cells (not recorded which). The chain joins TRBV4-2 to TRBJ2-1; TCRdb's D gene call, TRBD1, goes unchecked for lack of DNA. This TCR was recovered from a woman between 50 and 59 years old in good health. This CDR3 reads CASSQVGGGTRGNEQFF.